Presented here are 27 T cell receptor beta chains from one specimen sequenced in a study of cytomegalovirus exposure and HLA in healthy donors. A multiplex PCR was run with 60 Vbeta primers and 13 Jbeta primers. Using immunoSEQ multiplex PCR, the repertoire was profiled, and TCRdb retains in-frame clones only, with some absent. This sample has some 160,000 clones, with around 73% found just once. Sequencing input: PBMCs. The receptor source for this set is a woman between 18 and 29 years old in good health and CMV-seropositive.

The V call is TRBV6-5, the J call TRBJ2-5; 7 bases line up with TRBD2. The junction had 5 bases not matched to a gene; V was cut back by 2 bases and J by 5 bases. There are 14 residues in the CDR3. Germline CDR1 MNHEY, CDR2 SVGAGI. In DNA form, the CDR3 reads TGTGCCAGCAGTTACACGAGACTAGCCGAGACCCAGTACTTC. Residues: CASSYTRLAETQYF.

In its sample, this clone was seen a few times. The chain uses TRBV5-1 and TRBJ2-2, with D maybe TRBD1 (6 bases). CDR1 SGHRS and CDR2 YFSETQ come from the germline V gene. This CDR3 is built from 15 residues. Trimming shortened V by 2 bases and J by 4 bases, and 12 bases separated the two germline ends. The CDR3 DNA follows: TGCGCCAGCAGCTTTACAGGGTTGAGCACCGGGGAGCTGTTTTTT. Amino acids: CASSFTGLSTGELFF.

The CDR3 DNA sequence: TGTGCCAGCAGTGACGGGGACAGGGGGTACAATGAGCAGTTCTTC. It yields the protein CASSDGDRGYNEQFF. The chain employs TRBV6-4 and TRBJ2-1, with 11 positions matching TRBD1. The CDR3 loop spans 15 amino acids. Germline lookup yields CDR1 MRHNA and CDR2 SNTAGT. Trimming removed 2 bases from V and 4 bases from J; junction bases left unmatched: 1.

The rearrangement uses TRBV6-1 and TRBJ1-2; 9 bases are a match to TRBD1. CDR1 is MNHNS and CDR2 is SASEGT in the germline V gene. The CDR3 is 13 residues long. Losses at the gene ends were 6 bases for V and 8 bases for J; bases not matched to a gene: 7. The CDR3 protein is CASRPTGGSGYTF. The CDR3 nucleotides read TGTGCCAGCAGACCGACAGGGGGAAGCGGCTACACCTTC.

The DNA for the CDR3 is TGTGCCATCAGTGAGGGACAGGGGGCAGTGGGAAACACCATATATTTT. This codes for CAISEGQGAVGNTIYF. J is TRBJ1-3 and V is TRBV10-3; 11 nucleotides line up with TRBD1. V shed 2 bases, J shed 4 bases, and the junction held 4 bases outside the gene matches. The CDR3 has 16 residues. Germline V gene sequence: CDR1 ENHRY, CDR2 SYGVKD.

The chain has TRBV15 and TRBJ1-4; D unresolved. Germline lookup yields CDR1 LNHNV and CDR2 YYDKDF (reference sequence). V was clipped by 2 bases and J by 3 bases, with 4 bases between them. The CDR3 extends over 13 amino acids. CDR3 amino acids: CATSRTANEKLFF. The CDR3 DNA sequence: TGTGCCACCAGCAGAACAGCTAATGAAAAACTGTTTTTT.

V and J are TRBV6-5 and TRBJ1-5; D possibly corresponds to TRBD1 (5 bases). Looked up from germline, CDR1 is MNHEY and CDR2 is SVGAGI. Trimming took 5 bases from V and 7 from J, leaving 12 bases between them. This CDR3 region has 13 residues. The chain's CDR3 is CASSPMGGQPQHF. The DNA of the CDR3 is TGTGCCAGCAGTCCGATGGGGGGACAGCCCCAGCATTTT.

The gene calls are TRBV5-4 and TRBJ2-1; 8 bases agree with TRBD1. V lost 4 bases, J lost 1 base, and 4 bases stayed unmatched. Germline V gives CDR1 SGHNT, CDR2 YYREEE (reference sequence). The CDR3 covers 15 residues. This CDR3 is CASSKDRVSYNEQFF. The CDR3 DNA sequence: TGTGCCAGCAGCAAGGACAGGGTGTCCTACAATGAGCAGTTCTTC.

The rearrangement links TRBV5-1 to TRBJ2-3; D remains ambiguous. Trimming stripped 1 base from V and 2 bases from J, with 8 bases between. In germline, CDR1 is SGHRS, CDR2 YFSETQ. The CDR3 has 14 residues. CDR3 amino acids: CASSLLTYTDTQYF. The CDR3 DNA reads TGCGCCAGCAGCTTGCTCACTTACACAGATACGCAGTATTTT. Full variable domain (remainder filled in from reference TRBV5-1 and TRBJ2-3): KAGVTQTPRYLIKTRGQQVTLSCSPISGHRSVSWYQQTPGQGLQFLFEYFSETQRNKGNFPGRFSGRQFSNSRSEMNVSTLELGDSALYLCASSLLTYTDTQYFGPGTRLTVL.

The CDR3 region has the DNA TGTGCCATCCGGGGACAGGGGGCTGACGAGCAGTACTTC. This translates into CAIRGQGADEQYF. This chain links TRBV10-3 with TRBJ2-7; 12 bases are shared with TRBD1. The CDR3 consists of 13 residues. Losses at the gene ends were 8 bases for V and 5 bases for J; bases not matched to a gene: 4. The germline gives CDR1 ENHRY, CDR2 SYGVKD.

The chain has TRBV29-1 and TRBJ1-2, with 8 bases matching TRBD1. The CDR3 covers 14 residues. CDR1 is SQVTM and CDR2 is ANQGSEA in the germline V gene. V gave up 7 bases and J gave up 7 bases; unmatched junction bases: 14. The DNA of the CDR3 is TGCAGCGGCTCCGGGACAGGCTATGAGGGTGGCTACACCTTC. It encodes CSGSGTGYEGGYTF.

The sample holds a few counts of this clone. The V call is TRBV7-9, the J call TRBJ1-1; D might be TRBD1 (6 bases). V shed 5 bases and J shed 1 base, with 11 bases lying between them. There are 14 residues in the CDR3. The germline gives CDR1 SEHNR, CDR2 FQNEAQ (reference sequence). The CDR3 DNA follows: TGTGCCAGCAGCGACCAGACAGGGAACACTGAAGCTTTCTTT. Protein: CASSDQTGNTEAFF.

The rearrangement joins TRBV5-5 to TRBJ2-3, with 10 bases matching TRBD2. In germline, CDR1 is SGHKS, CDR2 YYEKEE (reference sequence). Trimming at V came to 1 base and at J to 5 bases, leaving 10 bases not matched to a gene. The length of the CDR3 is 17 residues. The CDR3 loop reads CASSLSASGGAKDTQYF. CDR3 DNA: TGTGCCAGCAGCTTGTCGGCGAGCGGGGGGGCTAAAGATACGCAGTATTTT.

V and J are TRBV5-4 and TRBJ2-1; perhaps TRBD2 as D (5 bases). Germline assignment: CDR1 SGHNT and CDR2 YYREEE (reference sequence). Trimming removed 0 bases at V and 9 bases at J, with 13 bases between. CDR3 size: 14 residues. CDR3 in DNA: TGTGCCAGCAGCTTGGGAGGAGGTAGGAGTGAGCAGTTCTTC. Its protein is CASSLGGGRSEQFF.

The genes are TRBV5-4 and TRBJ1-3; 9 nucleotides agree with TRBD1. With V trimmed by 6 bases and J by 1 base, 5 bases remained unmatched. CDR3 length: 15 residues. Germline assignment: CDR1 SGHNT and CDR2 YYREEE (reference sequence). The CDR3 here is CASTEQGASGNTIYF. The CDR3 DNA reads TGTGCCAGCACGGAACAGGGGGCGTCTGGAAACACCATATATTTT.

The chain is built from TRBV27 and TRBJ1-6, with D possibly matching TRBD1 (5 bases). CDR1 is MNHEY, CDR2 SMNVEV, per germline (reference sequence). V shed 2 bases and J shed 8 bases, with 16 bases lying between them. The CDR3 runs 16 residues. CDR3 sequence: CASSLRPGGLYSPLHF. The CDR3 DNA follows: TGTGCCAGCAGTTTACGGCCGGGGGGTTTGTATTCACCCCTCCACTTT.

This rearrangement joins TRBV15 to TRBJ2-3; the D gene is possibly TRBD1 (5 bases). The CDR3 sequence is 16 residues long. Trimming shortened V by 5 bases and J by 1 base, and 16 bases separated the two germline ends. The V gene's germline CDR1 is LNHNV and CDR2 YYDKDF (reference sequence). CDR3 sequence reads: CATSSRAGSGTDTQYF. The CDR3, as DNA: TGTGCCACCAGCTCCAGGGCTGGTTCTGGCACAGATACGCAGTATTTT.

The V gene is TRBV12-5, the J gene TRBJ1-4, with no clear D. Germline lookup yields CDR1 LGHNT and CDR2 FRNRAP. V lost 6 bases and J 14 bases, leaving 16 bases between the germline ends. This CDR3 region has 12 residues. The CDR3 loop reads CASGLELSVLFF. Written as DNA, the CDR3 is TGTGCTAGTGGCCTAGAGTTGAGTGTTCTGTTTTTT.

The rearrangement joins TRBV6-1 to TRBJ1-2; maybe TRBD1 (6 bases). Trimming left V 4 bases short and J 3 bases short, with 15 bases between. The CDR3 totals 15 residues. Per germline, CDR1 MNHNS and CDR2 SASEGT. The CDR3 DNA follows: TGTGCCAGCAGTGCACAAAAACAGGGCTACTATGGCTACACCTTC. Residues: CASSAQKQGYYGYTF.

For this clone: A read error may account for a junction end that differs from germline. The chain couples TRBV7-9 to TRBJ2-2; D remains unclear. Germline CDR1 is SEHNR and CDR2 is FQNEAQ (reference sequence). This CDR3 is 12 amino acids long. CDR3 region: CSSSLASEELFF. Written as DNA, the CDR3 is TGTTCCAGCAGCCTCGCCAGCGAGGAGCTGTTTTTT.

The V call is TRBV5-1, the J call TRBJ1-1; the D is unclear. Germline loops: CDR1 SGHRS, CDR2 YFSETQ. The CDR3 has 14 amino acids. Trimming removed 1 base at V and 1 base at J, with 8 bases between. Written as DNA, the CDR3 is TGCGCCAGCAGCTTGTGGGGAGAGAACACTGAAGCTTTCTTT. Translated: CASSLWGENTEAFF. Filled out from reference TRBV5-1 and TRBJ1-1, the complete variable domain reads KAGVTQTPRYLIKTRGQQVTLSCSPISGHRSVSWYQQTPGQGLQFLFEYFSETQRNKGNFPGRFSGRQFSNSRSEMNVSTLELGDSALYLCASSLWGENTEAFFGQGTRLTVV.

The chain links TRBV5-5 to TRBJ1-5, with a tentative D call TRBD1 (6 bases). CDR3 length: 14 residues. Per germline, CDR1 SGHKS and CDR2 YYEKEE (reference sequence). V was clipped by 5 bases and J by 3 bases, with 12 bases between them. In nucleotides, the CDR3 is TGTGCCAGCAGTTTTGGACAGACCAATCAGCCCCAGCATTTT. The encoded protein is CASSFGQTNQPQHF. The full variable domain, rest sourced from reference TRBV5-5 and TRBJ1-5, is DAGVTQSPTHLIKTRGQQVTLRCSPISGHKSVSWYQQVLGQGPQFIFQYYEKEERGRGNFPDRFSARQFPNYSSELNVNALLLGDSALYLCASSFGQTNQPQHFGDGTRLSIL.

This clone was picked up a small number of times. V and J are TRBV4-1 and TRBJ1-5; a possible D gene is TRBD1 (6 bases). Germline V lookup: CDR1 MGHRA, CDR2 YSYEKL. There are 17 residues in the CDR3. V lost 0 bases to trimming and J lost 4 bases, with 16 bases between them. CDR3 DNA: TGCGCCAGCAGCCAAGAAGCAAACAGGGTTGCGAATCAGCCCCAGCATTTT. Encoded protein: CASSQEANRVANQPQHF.

The V and J genes are TRBV29-1 and TRBJ2-5; 7 bases align to TRBD1. The CDR3 spans 11 residues. The germline V gene encodes CDR1 SQVTM and CDR2 ANQGSEA. V gave up 7 bases and J gave up 2 bases; unmatched junction bases: 1. In DNA form, the CDR3 reads TGCAGCGGGGGACAGCAAGAGACCCAGTACTTC. Amino acids: CSGGQQETQYF.

V usage is TRBV4-3 and J usage is TRBJ1-3, with D possibly TRBD1 on 5 matching bases. The CDR3 has 18 residues. The germline gives CDR1 LGHNA, CDR2 YSLEER. The V end was cut by 2 bases, the J end by 3 bases, with 20 bases between. Here the CDR3 DNA reads TGCGCCAGCAGCCAAAGATTCGACACGGAAGGGGATGGAAACACCATATATTTT. This sequence encodes CASSQRFDTEGDGNTIYF.

In this sample, this clone turned up a few times. The V call is TRBV19, the J call TRBJ1-2; D might be TRBD1 (5 bases). The V end was cut by 7 bases, the J end by 5 bases, with 17 bases between. Germline V lookup: CDR1 LNHDA, CDR2 SQIVND (reference sequence). This CDR3 region has 14 residues. The CDR3 sequence is CASTDVGLSYGYTF. CDR3 DNA sequence: TGTGCCAGTACAGATGTGGGACTGAGTTATGGCTACACCTTC. Supplemented by reference TRBV19 and TRBJ1-2, the full variable domain reads DGGITQSPKYLFRKEGQNVTLSCEQNLNHDAMYWYRQDPGQGLRLIYYSQIVNDFQKGDIAEGYSVSREKKESFPLTVTSAQKNPTAFYLCASTDVGLSYGYTFGSGTRLTVV.

This clone was found a few times. The chain uses TRBV27 and TRBJ2-7; no clear D. Germline V CDR1 and CDR2: MNHEY, SMNVEV (reference sequence). The length of the CDR3 is 11 residues. The V end was cut by 7 bases, the J end by 6 bases, with 10 bases between. The CDR3 DNA sequence: TGTGCCAGCAAACGGTTTTCCGAGCAGTACTTC. Its translation: CASKRFSEQYF.